This entry describes one T cell receptor beta chain. Looked up from germline, CDR1 is SEHNR and CDR2 is FQNEAQ (reference sequence). Trimming removed 6 bases from V and 6 bases from J, with 19 bases in between. The CDR3 runs to 15 residues. The entry originates in a study of T cell changes during pregnancy in multiple sclerosis. The protocol was immunoSEQ multiplex PCR, while the TCRdb copy is restricted to in-frame clones and leaves out a portion. The sample lists more than 65,000 clones; 70% to 90% were seen once. The genes are TRBV7-9 and TRBJ2-3, with a weak D call TRBD2 (5 bases). The clonotype was recovered from a female donor with multiple sclerosis, enrolled in a pregnancy study. The sequencing here drew on peripheral blood, taken before pregnancy. The DNA for the CDR3 is TGTGCCAGCAGACCACCCCCGGGGATGGGCGATACGCAGTATTTT. Protein product: CASRPPPGMGDTQYF.